This T cell receptor (beta chain) was found in a study of cytomegalovirus exposure and HLA in healthy donors. Clones were read by immunoSEQ multiplex PCR, and TCRdb kept only the in-frame ones, dropping some. The sample consists of about 150,000 clones, 80% to 95% of them appearing once. Donors were drawn from the 120-subject validation cohort, separate from the roughly 610-subject first cohort. V was cut by 4 bases and J by 4 bases, with 20 bases left in between. CDR3 length: 16 amino acids. The V gene's germline CDR1 is SGHRS and CDR2 YFSETQ. The genes are TRBV5-1 and TRBJ2-5; TRBD2 might be the D (6 bases). The origin of this receptor is a man younger than 35 in good health and CMV-seronegative. The sample consisted of PBMCs. The CDR3 bases are TGCGCCAGCAGCCTAGGGCCTGGAGGGGCGCGAGAGACCCAGTACTTC. It encodes CASSLGPGGARETQYF.